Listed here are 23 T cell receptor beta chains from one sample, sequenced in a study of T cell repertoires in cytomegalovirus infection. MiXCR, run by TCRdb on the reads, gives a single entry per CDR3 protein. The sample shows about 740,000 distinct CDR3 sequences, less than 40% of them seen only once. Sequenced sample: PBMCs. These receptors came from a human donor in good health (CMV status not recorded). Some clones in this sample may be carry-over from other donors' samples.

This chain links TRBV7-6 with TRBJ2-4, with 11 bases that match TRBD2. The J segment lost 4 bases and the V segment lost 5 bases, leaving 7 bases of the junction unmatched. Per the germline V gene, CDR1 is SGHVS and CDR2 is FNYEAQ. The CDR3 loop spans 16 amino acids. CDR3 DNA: TGTGCCAGCAGCCCTAATAGCGGGAGGGGAAAAAACATTCAGTACTTC. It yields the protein CASSPNSGRGKNIQYF.

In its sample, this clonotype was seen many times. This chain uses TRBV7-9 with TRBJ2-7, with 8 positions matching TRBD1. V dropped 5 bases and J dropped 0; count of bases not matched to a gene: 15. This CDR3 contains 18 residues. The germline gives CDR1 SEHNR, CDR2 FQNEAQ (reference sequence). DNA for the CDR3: TGTGCCAGCAGCCCGTTGACAGGGGCTACTACAAGCTCCTACGAGCAGTACTTC. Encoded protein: CASSPLTGATTSSYEQYF.

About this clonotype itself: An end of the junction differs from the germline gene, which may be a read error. The CDR3 region is CASSGQTSTEAFF. The CDR3 DNA sequence: TGTGCCAGCAGTGGACAGACGAGCACTGAAGCTTTCTTC. The rearrangement links TRBV7-2 to TRBJ1-1; D is possibly TRBD1 (6 bases). There are 13 residues in the CDR3. The germline CDR1 and CDR2 sequences are SGHTA and FQGNSA.

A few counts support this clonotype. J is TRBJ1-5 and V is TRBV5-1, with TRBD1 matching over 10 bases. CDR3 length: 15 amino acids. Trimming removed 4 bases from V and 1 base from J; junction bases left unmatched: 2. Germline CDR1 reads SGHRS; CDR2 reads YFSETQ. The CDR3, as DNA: TGCGCCAGCAGCCAGGGACAGGGGAGCAATCAGCCCCAGCATTTT. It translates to CASSQGQGSNQPQHF. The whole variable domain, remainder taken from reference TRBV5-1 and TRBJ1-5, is KAGVTQTPRYLIKTRGQQVTLSCSPISGHRSVSWYQQTPGQGLQFLFEYFSETQRNKGNFPGRFSGRQFSNSRSEMNVSTLELGDSALYLCASSQGQGSNQPQHFGDGTRLSIL.

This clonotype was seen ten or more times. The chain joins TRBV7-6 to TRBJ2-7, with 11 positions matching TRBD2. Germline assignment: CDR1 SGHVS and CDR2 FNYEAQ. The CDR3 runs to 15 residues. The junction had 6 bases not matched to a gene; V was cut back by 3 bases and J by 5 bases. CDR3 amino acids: CASSFSGGALHEQYF. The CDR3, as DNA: TGTGCCAGCAGCTTTAGCGGGGGGGCCCTTCACGAGCAGTACTTC.

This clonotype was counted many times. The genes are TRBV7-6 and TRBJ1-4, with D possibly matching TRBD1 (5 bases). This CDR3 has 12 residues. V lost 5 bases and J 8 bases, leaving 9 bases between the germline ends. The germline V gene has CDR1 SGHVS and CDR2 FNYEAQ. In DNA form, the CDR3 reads TGTGCCAGCAGCCCCGGGGGGGAAAAACTGTTTTTT. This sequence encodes CASSPGGEKLFF. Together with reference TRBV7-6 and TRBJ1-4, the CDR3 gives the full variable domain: GAGVSQSPRYKVTKRGQDVALRCDPISGHVSLYWYRQALGQGPEFLTYFNYEAQQDKSGLPNDRFSAERPEGSISTLTIQRTEQRDSAMYRCASSPGGEKLFFGSGTQLSVL.

Here the CDR3 reads CASSYSEETGFSNQPQHF. The CDR3 DNA reads TGTGCCAGCAGTTACTCCGAGGAGACAGGCTTCAGCAATCAGCCCCAGCATTTT. The chain couples TRBV6-6 to TRBJ1-5, with D maybe TRBD1 (6 bases). Germline assignment: CDR1 MNHNY and CDR2 SVGAGI (reference sequence). Between the trimmed V and J ends, which lost 0 bases and 1 base, there was a span of 16 bases. The CDR3 runs 18 residues.

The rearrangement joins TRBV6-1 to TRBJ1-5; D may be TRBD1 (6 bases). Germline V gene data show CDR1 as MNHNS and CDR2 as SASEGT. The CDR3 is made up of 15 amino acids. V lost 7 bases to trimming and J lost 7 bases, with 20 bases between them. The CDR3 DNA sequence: TGTGCCAGCATTGGGAGGGGGGGAGCGCGACAGCCCCAGCATTTT. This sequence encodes CASIGRGGARQPQHF.

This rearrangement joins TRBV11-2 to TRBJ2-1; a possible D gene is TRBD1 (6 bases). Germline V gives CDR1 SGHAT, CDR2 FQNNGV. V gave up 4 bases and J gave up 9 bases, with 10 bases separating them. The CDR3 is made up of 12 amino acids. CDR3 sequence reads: CASSSDRSEQFF. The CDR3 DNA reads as TGTGCCAGCAGCTCCGACAGGAGTGAGCAGTTCTTC.

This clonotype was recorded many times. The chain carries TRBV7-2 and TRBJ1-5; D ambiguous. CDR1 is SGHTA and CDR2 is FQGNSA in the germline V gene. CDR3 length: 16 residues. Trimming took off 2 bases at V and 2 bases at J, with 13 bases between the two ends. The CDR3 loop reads CASSLRSGKGNQPQHF. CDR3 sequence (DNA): TGTGCCAGCAGCTTACGGTCGGGAAAGGGCAATCAGCCCCAGCATTTT.

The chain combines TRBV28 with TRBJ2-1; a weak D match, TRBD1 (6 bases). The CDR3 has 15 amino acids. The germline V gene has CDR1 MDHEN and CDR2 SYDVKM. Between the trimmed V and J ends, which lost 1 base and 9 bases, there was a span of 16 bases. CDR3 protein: CASSLSTGGNSEQFF. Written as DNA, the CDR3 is TGTGCCAGCAGTTTATCGACAGGCGGTAATAGTGAGCAGTTCTTC.

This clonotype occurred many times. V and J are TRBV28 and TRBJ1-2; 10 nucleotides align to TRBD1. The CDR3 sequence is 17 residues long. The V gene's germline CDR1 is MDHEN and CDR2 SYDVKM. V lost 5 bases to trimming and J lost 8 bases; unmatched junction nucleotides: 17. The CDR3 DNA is TGTGCCAGCAGTCTGCAGTCGGGACAGGGGTTATACCAGGGCTACACCTTC. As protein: CASSLQSGQGLYQGYTF.

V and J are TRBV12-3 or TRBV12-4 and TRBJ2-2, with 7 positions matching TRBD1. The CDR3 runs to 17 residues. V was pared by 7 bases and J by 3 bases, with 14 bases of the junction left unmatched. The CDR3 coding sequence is TGTGCCAGCAACTACCGGTCCGGGACAGCCTACACCGGGGAGCTGTTTTTT. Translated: CASNYRSGTAYTGELFF.

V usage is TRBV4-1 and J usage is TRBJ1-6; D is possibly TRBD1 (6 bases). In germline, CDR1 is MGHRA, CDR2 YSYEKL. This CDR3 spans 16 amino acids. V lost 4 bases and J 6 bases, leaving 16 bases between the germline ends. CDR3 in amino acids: CASSPSYRAGNSPLHF. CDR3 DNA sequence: TGCGCCAGCAGCCCTTCGTACAGGGCTGGTAATTCACCCCTCCACTTT.

The CDR3 sequence is CAWNDPGQMAPLHF. DNA of the CDR3: TGTGCCTGGAATGACCCGGGACAGATGGCACCCCTCCACTTT. This chain uses TRBV30 with TRBJ1-6, with 7 bases aligning to TRBD1. V lost 4 bases to trimming and J lost 11 bases; unmatched junction nucleotides: 11. The CDR3 length is 14 residues. CDR1 and CDR2 from the germline V gene are GTSNPN and SVGIG (reference sequence).

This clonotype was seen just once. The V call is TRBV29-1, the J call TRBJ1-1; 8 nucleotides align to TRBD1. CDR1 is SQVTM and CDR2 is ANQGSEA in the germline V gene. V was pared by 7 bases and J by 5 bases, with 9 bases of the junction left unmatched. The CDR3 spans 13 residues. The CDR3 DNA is TGCAGCGGCCGGACAGGGTTCGGGACTGAAGCTTTCTTT. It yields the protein CSGRTGFGTEAFF.

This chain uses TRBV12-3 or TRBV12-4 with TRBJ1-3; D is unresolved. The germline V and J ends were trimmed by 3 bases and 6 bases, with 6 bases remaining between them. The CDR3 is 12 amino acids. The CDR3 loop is CASSFWQNTIYF. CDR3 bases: TGTGCCAGCAGTTTTTGGCAAAACACCATATATTTT.

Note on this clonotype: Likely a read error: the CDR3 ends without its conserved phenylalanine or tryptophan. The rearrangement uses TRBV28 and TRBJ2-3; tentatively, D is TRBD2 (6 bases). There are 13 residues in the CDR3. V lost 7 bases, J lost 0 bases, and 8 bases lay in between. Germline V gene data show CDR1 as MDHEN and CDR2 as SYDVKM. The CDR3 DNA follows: TGTGCCAGCAAGGCGGGGAGCACAGATACGCAGTATTAT. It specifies CASKAGSTDTQYY.

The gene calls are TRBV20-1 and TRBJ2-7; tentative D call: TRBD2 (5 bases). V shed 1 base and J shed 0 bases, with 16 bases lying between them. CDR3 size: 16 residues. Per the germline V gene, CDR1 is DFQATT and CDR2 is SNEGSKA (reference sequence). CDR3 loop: CSARGAGRADSYEQYF. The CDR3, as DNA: TGCAGTGCTAGAGGGGCGGGCCGGGCCGACTCCTACGAGCAGTACTTC.

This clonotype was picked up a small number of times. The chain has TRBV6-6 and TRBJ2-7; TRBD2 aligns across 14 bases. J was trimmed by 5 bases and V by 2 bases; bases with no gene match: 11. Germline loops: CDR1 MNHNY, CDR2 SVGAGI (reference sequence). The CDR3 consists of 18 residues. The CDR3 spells CASSYNLFGTSGRHEQYF. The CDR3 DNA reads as TGTGCCAGCAGTTACAACCTTTTTGGGACTAGCGGGAGACACGAGCAGTACTTC.

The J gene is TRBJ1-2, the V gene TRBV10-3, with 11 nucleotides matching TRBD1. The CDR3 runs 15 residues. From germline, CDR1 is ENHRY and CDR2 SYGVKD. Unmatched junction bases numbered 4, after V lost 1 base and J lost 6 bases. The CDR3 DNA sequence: TGTGCCATCAGTGAGTTAGGGACAGGGGGAAATGGCTACACCTTC. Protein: CAISELGTGGNGYTF.

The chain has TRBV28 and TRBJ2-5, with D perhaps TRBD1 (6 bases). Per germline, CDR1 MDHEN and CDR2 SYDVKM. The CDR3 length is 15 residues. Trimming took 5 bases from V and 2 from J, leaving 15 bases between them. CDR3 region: CASSAWRTAQETQYF. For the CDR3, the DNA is TGTGCCAGCAGTGCATGGAGGACAGCGCAAGAGACCCAGTACTTC. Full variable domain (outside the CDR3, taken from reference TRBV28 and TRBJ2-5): DVKVTQSSRYLVKRTGEKVFLECVQDMDHENMFWYRQDPGLGLRLIYFSYDVKMKEKGDIPEGYSVSREKKERFSLILESASTNQTSMYLCASSAWRTAQETQYFGPGTRLLVL.

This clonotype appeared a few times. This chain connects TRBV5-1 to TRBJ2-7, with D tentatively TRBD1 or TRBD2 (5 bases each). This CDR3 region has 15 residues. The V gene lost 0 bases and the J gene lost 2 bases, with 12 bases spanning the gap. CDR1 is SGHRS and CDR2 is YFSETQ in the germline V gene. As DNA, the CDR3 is TGCGCCAGCAGCTTGGATGGGACCGCGGCCTACGAGCAGTACTTC. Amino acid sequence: CASSLDGTAAYEQYF. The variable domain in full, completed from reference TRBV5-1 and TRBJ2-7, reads KAGVTQTPRYLIKTRGQQVTLSCSPISGHRSVSWYQQTPGQGLQFLFEYFSETQRNKGNFPGRFSGRQFSNSRSEMNVSTLELGDSALYLCASSLDGTAAYEQYFGPGTRLTVT.